The sequence of this TCR beta chain was determined in a study of beta chain features in type 1 diabetes. Notes on the study in general: A moderate, significant TCRB CDR3 shortening appeared in type 1 diabetes across four CD4+ subsets. Junctions at VDJ sites from type 1 diabetes patients had fewer insertions and more deletions.

For this clone: Its cognate antigen is unknown.

Expressed TCRB transcripts were sequenced, since all the RNA that had been isolated was reverse transcribed. Some clones are missing from TCRdb's copy, which holds only in-frame ones; the method was immunoSEQ multiplex PCR. The sample yields some 150,000 clones, approximately 52% seen once. CD4+ naive, central memory, regulatory and stem cell-like memory subsets were isolated by sorting on CD45RO/CCR7/CD25/CD127/CD95/CD27. The sample consisted of Tregs from blood. The clonotype was recovered from a man aged 18 to 29 in good health.

The CDR3 region is CASSRLHALAGGYEQYF. CDR3 nucleotides: TGTGCCAGTAGTCGACTCCACGCCCTCGCGGGAGGCTACGAGCAGTACTTC. The V call is TRBV19, the J call TRBJ2-7; 8 bases agree with TRBD2. The V gene end was trimmed by 5 bases and the J gene end by 3 bases; junction bases not matched to a gene: 15. The CDR3 is 17 amino acids. Germline-derived CDR1 and CDR2 are LNHDA and SQIVND (reference sequence).